The T cell receptor beta chain under discussion was sequenced for a study of T-cell memory formation after mild COVID-19. This clonotype showed up just a few times. V shed 5 bases and J 2 bases; nucleotides not matched to a gene: 8. CDR1 and CDR2 from the germline V gene are SEHNR and FQNEAQ (reference sequence). The CDR3 runs to 17 residues. Constant-segment primers were used for 5'RACE, and the resulting TCR alpha and TCR beta cDNA libraries carried sample barcodes and UMIs. TCRdb re-analysed the 5' RACE reads in MiXCR, keeping a single row per CDR3 protein. The table includes approximately 580,000 distinct CDR3 sequences, around 20% detected once.

The chain is built from TRBV7-9 and TRBJ2-5; 13 bases map to TRBD2. This clonotype was obtained from an adult woman who had mild COVID-19 (a few samples of this study predate the infection). Cell type and time point are not known. Sequenced sample: PBMCs or a T cell subset sorted from them (not recorded which). The chain's CDR3 is CASSPGLAGMGQETQYF. CDR3 sequence (DNA): TGTGCCAGCAGCCCGGGACTAGCGGGGATGGGGCAAGAGACCCAGTACTTC.